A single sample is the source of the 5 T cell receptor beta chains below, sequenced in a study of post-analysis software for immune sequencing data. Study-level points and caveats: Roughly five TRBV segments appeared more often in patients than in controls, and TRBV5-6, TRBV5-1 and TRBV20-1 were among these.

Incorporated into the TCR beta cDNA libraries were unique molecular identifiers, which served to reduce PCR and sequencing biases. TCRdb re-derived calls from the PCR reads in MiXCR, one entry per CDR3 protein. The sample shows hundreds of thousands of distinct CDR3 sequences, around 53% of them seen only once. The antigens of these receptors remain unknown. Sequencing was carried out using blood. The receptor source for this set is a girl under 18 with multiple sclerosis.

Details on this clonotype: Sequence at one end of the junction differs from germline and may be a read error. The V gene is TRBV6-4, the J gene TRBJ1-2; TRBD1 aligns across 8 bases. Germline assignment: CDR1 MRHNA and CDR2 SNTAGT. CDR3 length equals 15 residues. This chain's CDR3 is CASSETRTGNYDYTF. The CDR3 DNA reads TGTGCCAGCAGTGAAACTCGGACAGGGAACTATGACTACACCTTC.

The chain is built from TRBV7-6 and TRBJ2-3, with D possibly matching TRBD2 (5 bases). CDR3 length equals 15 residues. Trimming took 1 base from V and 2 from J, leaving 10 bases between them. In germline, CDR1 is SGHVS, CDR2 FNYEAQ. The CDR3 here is CASSLGDYTTDTQYF. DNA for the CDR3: TGTGCCAGCAGCTTAGGAGACTATACCACAGATACGCAGTATTTT.

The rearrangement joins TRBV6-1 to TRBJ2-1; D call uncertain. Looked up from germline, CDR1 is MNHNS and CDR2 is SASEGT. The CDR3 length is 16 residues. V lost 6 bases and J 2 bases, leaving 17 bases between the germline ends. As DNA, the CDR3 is TGTGCCAGCAGCCAGCTAACAGTTTATCCCTACAATGAGCAGTTCTTC. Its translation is CASSQLTVYPYNEQFF.

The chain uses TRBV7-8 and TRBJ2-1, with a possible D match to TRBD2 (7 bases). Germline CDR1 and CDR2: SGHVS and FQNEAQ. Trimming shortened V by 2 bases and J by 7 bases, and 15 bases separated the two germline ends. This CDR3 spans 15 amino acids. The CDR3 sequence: CASSLRRGLRNEQFF. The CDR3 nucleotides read TGTGCCAGCAGCTTACGGCGGGGGCTTAGGAATGAGCAGTTCTTC. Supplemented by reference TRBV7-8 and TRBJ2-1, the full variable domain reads GAGVSQSPRYKVAKRGQDVALRCDPISGHVSLFWYQQALGQGPEFLTYFQNEAQLDKSGLPSDRFFAERPEGSVSTLKIQRTQQEDSAVYLCASSLRRGLRNEQFFGPGTRLTVL.

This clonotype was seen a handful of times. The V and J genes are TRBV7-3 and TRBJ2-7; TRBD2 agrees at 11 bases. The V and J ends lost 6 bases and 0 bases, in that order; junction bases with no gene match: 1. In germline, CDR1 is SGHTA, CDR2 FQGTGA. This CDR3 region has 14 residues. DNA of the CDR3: TGTGCCAGCAGTACTAGCGGGAGCTCCTACGAGCAGTACTTC. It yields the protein CASSTSGSSYEQYF.